Sequencing of this TCR beta chain was carried out in a study of untreated major depressive disorder (dated by TCRdb to the late 2010s). About the investigation overall: In this cross-sectional case-control comparison, antidepressant-free major depressive disorder patients and individually matched non-depressed controls were compared on T cell phenotype and TCR repertoire. Sequencing followed up flow-cytometry Vbeta 5.1, Vbeta 11 and Vbeta 22 usage differences observed in the whole cohort.

The Qiagen DNeasy Blood and Tissue Kit was used to extract total genomic DNA from the purified CD4+ T cells. Following immunoSEQ immunosequencing protocols, the TCRbeta CDR3 region, as defined by IMGT, was amplified and sequenced. Turning to the authors' computational methods: Preprocessing of raw sequence data for PCR and sequencing error correction was performed by the immunoSEQ service. The sequence data were loaded into the immunoSEQ Analyzer and then analyzed further using VDJtools v1.0.7. The paired Wilcoxon signed-rank test was used to test differences between patients and controls. Held by TCRdb, this immuneACCESS table contains in-frame sequences only and omits some clones. Under half of the omission traces to an unresolved V gene where checked; the cause of the rest is unknown. That table furnishes V, J and clone size, whereas the DNA furnished D and trimming. The table for this sample lists tens of thousands of clones; about 93% of them were counted only once. The ten largest clones capture approximately 0.32% of the sample.

From its cysteine to its phenylalanine, the CDR3 spans 17 amino acids. Kept here is only the CDR3 DNA, which spans 51 bases and is read in frame from base 1. CDR1 and CDR2 are drawn from the germline V gene: LGHNA, YNFKEQ. V ends up 3 bases short and J 3 bases short, with an unmatched junction base count of 11. For sex, age, current smoking status and body mass index, every depressed patient had a pairwise-matched non-depressed control. Every participant in the study was of European descent. Controls had no mood disorder either currently or in their lifetime and had a Quick Inventory of Depressive Symptoms-Self Report score of 5 or lower. Major medical conditions, Axis I/II comorbidities, regular medication or illicit drug use, and drinking over 100 g alcohol a week were all grounds for excluding any participant. Around 28 ml of peripheral blood was collected from each participant into EDTA tubes. CD4+ T cells were purified from thawed PBMCs by magnetic negative selection with the BD IMag Human CD4 T Lymphocyte Enrichment Set. A purity of around 96% was typically achieved with the CD4+ enrichment method, as confirmed by flow cytometry. A subgroup of a handful of case-control pairs, selected blind to chemokine receptor expression and flow-cytometric repertoire skewing results, was subjected to TCRbeta sequencing. All blood samples were collected in the morning at 8:00 a.m., and PBMCs were isolated by Ficoll-Hypaque gradient centrifugation. PBMCs were gradually cooled to -80 degrees C for cryopreservation and then kept in liquid nitrogen until assay.

In the case of this clone: Its target antigen remains unknown. Nothing much larger sits one base from this clone, and base qualities are not available.

Broad study findings and their caveats: For the sequencing comparisons, one-tailed planned tests were applied to only three preselected Vbeta families. In the sequencing data, TRBV25-01 and TRBV02-01 usage matched the flow-cytometry pattern but was not statistically significant. Because of strict matching and exclusion criteria, the study sample was comparatively small, which limits how generalizable the findings are. Higher TRBV05-01 (Vbeta 5.1) usage among CD4+ T cells of depressed patients compared with controls was confirmed by sequencing, with p = 0.040 in a one-tailed test. In every sequenced subject, all of the top five TRBV05-01 clones were private clones.

The source of this sequence is a man younger than 40 in good health. The sample consisted of CD4+ T cells from PBMCs. Here the chain combines TRBV4-2 and TRBJ2-7, with 10 central nucleotides matching TRBD1. CDR3 sequence: CASSQDRQGAGVYEQYF. The nucleotide sequence is TGTGCCAGCAGCCAGGATAGACAGGGGGCGGGAGTCTACGAGCAGTACTTC.